This TCR beta chain appears in the sequencing data of a study of CD8+CD57+ T cells in acquired aplastic anemia. Study findings and constraints: Patients were compared with controls for CD8+ Simpson's diversity, and no significant difference emerged. Common to patients and controls were about 31 CD8+ CDR3 sequences.

Patients chosen for sequencing had CD8+CD57+ cells that had expanded, as shown by flow cytometry. With no exception, the patients had severe acquired aplastic anemia. Patients were treatment-naive when blood was sampled. Investigators profiled TCR beta VDJ and CDR3 from genomic DNA template. TCRdb passed the reads through MiXCR, listing each CDR3 protein once. The repertoire holds roughly 170,000 distinct CDR3 sequences, around 50% seen once, with under 15% in the top ten. This CDR3 spans 12 amino acids. Germline V CDR1 and CDR2: MGHDK, SYGVNS. In regard to this clonotype: What it binds is not known. A read error may account for a junction end that differs from germline.

This chain links TRBV25-1 with TRBJ2-3; D unresolved. The origin of this receptor is a human donor with aplastic anemia. What was sequenced was sorted CD4+, CD8+, or CD8+CD57+ T cells (not recorded which) from PBMCs. CDR3 sequence: CASSGSIDTQYF. The CDR3, as DNA: TGTGCCAGCAGTGGGAGCATAGATACGCAGTACTTT.